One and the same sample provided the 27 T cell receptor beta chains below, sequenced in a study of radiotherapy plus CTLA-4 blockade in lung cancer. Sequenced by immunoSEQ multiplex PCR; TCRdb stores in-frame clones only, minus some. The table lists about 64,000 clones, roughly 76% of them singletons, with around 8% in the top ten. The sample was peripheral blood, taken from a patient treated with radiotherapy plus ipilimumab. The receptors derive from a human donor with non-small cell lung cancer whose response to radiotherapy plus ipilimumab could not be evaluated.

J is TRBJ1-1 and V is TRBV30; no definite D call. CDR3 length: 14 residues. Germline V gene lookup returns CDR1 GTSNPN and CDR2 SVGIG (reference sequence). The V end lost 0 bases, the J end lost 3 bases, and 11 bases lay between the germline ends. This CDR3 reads CAWSVTSGDTEAFF. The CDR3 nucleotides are TGTGCCTGGAGTGTGACCAGCGGGGACACTGAAGCTTTCTTT.

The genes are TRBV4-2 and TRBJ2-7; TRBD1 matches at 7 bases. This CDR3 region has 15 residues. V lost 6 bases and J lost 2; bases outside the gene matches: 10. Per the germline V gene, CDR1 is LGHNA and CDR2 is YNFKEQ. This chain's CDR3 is CASSRQGDSTYEQYF. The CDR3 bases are TGTGCCAGCAGTCGACAAGGGGACAGCACCTACGAGCAGTACTTC.

The CDR3 is CASSQSGWAVETQYF. In nucleotides, the CDR3 is TGCGCCAGCAGCCAGTCAGGCTGGGCCGTGGAGACCCAGTACTTC. The chain uses TRBV4-1 and TRBJ2-5; unclear D gene. The CDR3 runs to 15 residues. V was clipped by 3 bases and J by 5 bases, with 16 bases between them. Per the germline V gene, CDR1 is MGHRA and CDR2 is YSYEKL.

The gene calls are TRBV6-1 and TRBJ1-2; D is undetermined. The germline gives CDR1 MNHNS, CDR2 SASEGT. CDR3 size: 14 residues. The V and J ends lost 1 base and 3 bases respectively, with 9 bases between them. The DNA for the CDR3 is TGTGCCAGCAGTGAAGGGGAGGCCTACTATGGCTACACCTTC. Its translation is CASSEGEAYYGYTF.

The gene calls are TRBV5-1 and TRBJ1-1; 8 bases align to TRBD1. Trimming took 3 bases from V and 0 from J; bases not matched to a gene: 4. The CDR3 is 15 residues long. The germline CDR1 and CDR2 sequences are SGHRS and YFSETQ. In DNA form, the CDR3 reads TGCGCCAGCAGCTCCGAACAGGGGGTGAACACTGAAGCTTTCTTT. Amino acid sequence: CASSSEQGVNTEAFF.

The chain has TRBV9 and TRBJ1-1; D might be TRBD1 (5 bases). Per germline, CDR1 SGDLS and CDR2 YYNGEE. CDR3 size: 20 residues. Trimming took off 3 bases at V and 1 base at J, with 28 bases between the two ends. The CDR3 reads CASSGPPTVRGGEGNTEAFF. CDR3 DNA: TGTGCCAGCAGCGGCCCCCCTACGGTAAGGGGCGGGGAAGGGAACACTGAAGCTTTCTTT.

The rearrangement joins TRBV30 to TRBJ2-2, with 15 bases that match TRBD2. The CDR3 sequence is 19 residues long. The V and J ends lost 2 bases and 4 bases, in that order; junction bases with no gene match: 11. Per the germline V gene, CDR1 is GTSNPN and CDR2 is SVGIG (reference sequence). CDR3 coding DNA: TGTGCCTGGAGTACCGTGGGACTAGCGGGAGGACAGTCCACCGGGGAGCTGTTTTTT. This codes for CAWSTVGLAGGQSTGELFF.

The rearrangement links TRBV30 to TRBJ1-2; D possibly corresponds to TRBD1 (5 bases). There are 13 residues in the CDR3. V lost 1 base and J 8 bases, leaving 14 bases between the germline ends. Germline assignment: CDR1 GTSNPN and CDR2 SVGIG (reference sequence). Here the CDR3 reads CAWSGQGLKGYTF. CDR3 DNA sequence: TGTGCCTGGAGTGGTCAGGGTTTGAAGGGCTACACCTTC.

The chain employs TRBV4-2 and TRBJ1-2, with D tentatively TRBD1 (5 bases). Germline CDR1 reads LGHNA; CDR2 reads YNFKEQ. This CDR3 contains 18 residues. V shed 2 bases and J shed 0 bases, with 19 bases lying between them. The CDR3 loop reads CASSQQTWGAPANYGYTF. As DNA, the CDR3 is TGTGCCAGCAGCCAACAAACATGGGGCGCGCCAGCTAACTATGGCTACACCTTC.

In DNA form, the CDR3 reads TGTGCCAGCAGTTTCCCAGGGGCCGGGACGGGCGGCTACACCTTC. Its translation: CASSFPGAGTGGYTF. V usage is TRBV28 and J usage is TRBJ1-2, with D possibly being TRBD1 (6 bases). V lost 3 bases to trimming and J lost 8 bases, with 19 bases between them. This CDR3 region has 15 residues. Germline assignment: CDR1 MDHEN and CDR2 SYDVKM.

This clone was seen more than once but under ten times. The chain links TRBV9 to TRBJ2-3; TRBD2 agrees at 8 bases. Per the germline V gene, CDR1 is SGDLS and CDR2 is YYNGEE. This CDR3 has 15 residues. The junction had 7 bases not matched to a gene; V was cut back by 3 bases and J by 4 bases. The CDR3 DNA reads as TGTGCCAGCAGCGAACTCAGCGGGAGCCCAGATACGCAGTATTTT. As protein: CASSELSGSPDTQYF.

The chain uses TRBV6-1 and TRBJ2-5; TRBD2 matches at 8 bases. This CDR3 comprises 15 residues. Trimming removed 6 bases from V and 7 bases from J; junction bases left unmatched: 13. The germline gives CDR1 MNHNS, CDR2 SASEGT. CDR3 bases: TGTGCCAGCAGGGGGGGGAAGACTAGCGATGGGACCCAGTACTTC. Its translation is CASRGGKTSDGTQYF.

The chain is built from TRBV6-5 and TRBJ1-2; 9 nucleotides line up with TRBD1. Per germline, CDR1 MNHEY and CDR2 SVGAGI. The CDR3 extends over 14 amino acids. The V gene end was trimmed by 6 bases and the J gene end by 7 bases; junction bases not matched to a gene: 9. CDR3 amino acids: CASRKDTGGRGYTF. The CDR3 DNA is TGTGCCAGCAGAAAAGATACAGGGGGCCGTGGCTACACCTTC.

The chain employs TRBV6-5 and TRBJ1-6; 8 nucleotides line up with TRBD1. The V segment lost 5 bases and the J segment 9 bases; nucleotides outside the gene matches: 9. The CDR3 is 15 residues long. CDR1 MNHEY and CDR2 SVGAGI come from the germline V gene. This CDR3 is CASSLDRAGGSPLHF. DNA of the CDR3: TGTGCCAGCAGTCTGGACAGGGCCGGAGGTTCACCCCTCCACTTT.

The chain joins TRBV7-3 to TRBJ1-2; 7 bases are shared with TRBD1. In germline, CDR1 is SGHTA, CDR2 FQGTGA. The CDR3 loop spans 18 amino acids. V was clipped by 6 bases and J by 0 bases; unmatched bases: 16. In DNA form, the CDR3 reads TGTGCCAGCAGTTACCATCCGGGACAGTTCAACCCTAACTATGGCTACACCTTC. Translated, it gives CASSYHPGQFNPNYGYTF.

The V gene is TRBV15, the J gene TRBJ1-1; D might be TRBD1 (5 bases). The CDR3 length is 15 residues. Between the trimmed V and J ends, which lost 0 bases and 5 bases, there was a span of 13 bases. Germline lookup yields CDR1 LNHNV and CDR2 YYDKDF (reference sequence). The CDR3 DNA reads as TGTGCCACCAGCAGAGATCTTGCAGGGAATACTGAAGCTTTCTTT. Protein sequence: CATSRDLAGNTEAFF.

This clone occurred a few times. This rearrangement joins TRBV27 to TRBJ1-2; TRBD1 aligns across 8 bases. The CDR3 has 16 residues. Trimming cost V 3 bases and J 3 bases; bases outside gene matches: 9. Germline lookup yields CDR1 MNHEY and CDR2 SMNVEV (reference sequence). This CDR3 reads CASSFLRQGRYYGYTF. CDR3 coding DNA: TGTGCCAGCAGTTTCCTCCGACAGGGGAGGTACTATGGCTACACCTTC.

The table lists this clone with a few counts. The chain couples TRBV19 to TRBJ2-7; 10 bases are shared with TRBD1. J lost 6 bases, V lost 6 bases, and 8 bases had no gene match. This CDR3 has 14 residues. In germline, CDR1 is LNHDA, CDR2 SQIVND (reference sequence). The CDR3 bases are TGTGCCAGTAGCGTCGGGACAGGGGTTCCCGAGCAGTACTTC. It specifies CASSVGTGVPEQYF.

CDR3 sequence: CASSSQDRQFEQYF. Here the CDR3 DNA reads TGTGCCAGCAGCTCCCAGGACAGGCAGTTCGAGCAGTACTTC. V and J are TRBV11-3 and TRBJ2-5; 7 nucleotides align to TRBD1. The tail of the sequence fits TRBJ2-7 better, so the J call may be wrong. The CDR3 extends over 14 amino acids. Looked up from germline, CDR1 is SGHNT and CDR2 is YENEEA.

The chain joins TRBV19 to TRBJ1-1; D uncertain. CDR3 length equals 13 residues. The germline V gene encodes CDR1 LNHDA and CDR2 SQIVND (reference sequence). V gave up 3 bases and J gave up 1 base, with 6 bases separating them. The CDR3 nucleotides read TGTGCCAGTAGTATGAGGGCGAACACTGAAGCTTTCTTT. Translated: CASSMRANTEAFF.

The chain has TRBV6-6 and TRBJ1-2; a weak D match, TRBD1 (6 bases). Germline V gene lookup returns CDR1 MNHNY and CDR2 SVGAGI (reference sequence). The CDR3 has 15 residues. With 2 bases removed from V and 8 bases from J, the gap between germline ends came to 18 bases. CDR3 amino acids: CASSYPDGGAGGYTF. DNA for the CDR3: TGTGCCAGCAGTTACCCGGATGGGGGGGCGGGGGGCTACACCTTC.

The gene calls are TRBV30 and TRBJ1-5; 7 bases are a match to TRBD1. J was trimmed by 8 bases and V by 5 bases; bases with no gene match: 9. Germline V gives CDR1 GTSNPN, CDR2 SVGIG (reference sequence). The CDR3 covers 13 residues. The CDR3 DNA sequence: TGTGCCTGGGGTAAAGGGGGCTTGGAGCCCCAGCATTTT. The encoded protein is CAWGKGGLEPQHF.

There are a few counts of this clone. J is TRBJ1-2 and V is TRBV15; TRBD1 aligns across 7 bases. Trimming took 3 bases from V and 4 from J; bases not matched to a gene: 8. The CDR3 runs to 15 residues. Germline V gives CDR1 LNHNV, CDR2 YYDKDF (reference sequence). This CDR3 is CATSSPDRTFYGYTF. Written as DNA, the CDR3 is TGTGCCACCAGCAGCCCGGACAGGACCTTCTATGGCTACACCTTC.

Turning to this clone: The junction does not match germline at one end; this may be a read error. In DNA, the CDR3 is TGTGCCAGCAGTGGCTTAGCAACTAATGAAAAGCTGTTTTTT. Amino acids: CASSGLATNEKLFF. The chain employs TRBV25-1 and TRBJ1-4; D gene uncertain. Looked up from germline, CDR1 is MGHDK and CDR2 is SYGVNS. The CDR3 runs to 14 residues.

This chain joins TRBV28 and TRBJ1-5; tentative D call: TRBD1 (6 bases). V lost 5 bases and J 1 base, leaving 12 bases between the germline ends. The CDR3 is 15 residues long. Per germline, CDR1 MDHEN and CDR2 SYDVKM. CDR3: CASSRTGSSNQPQHF. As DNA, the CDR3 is TGTGCCAGCAGTAGAACAGGGTCCAGCAATCAGCCCCAGCATTTT. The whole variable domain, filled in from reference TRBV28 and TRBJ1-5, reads DVKVTQSSRYLVKRTGEKVFLECVQDMDHENMFWYRQDPGLGLRLIYFSYDVKMKEKGDIPEGYSVSREKKERFSLILESASTNQTSMYLCASSRTGSSNQPQHFGDGTRLSIL.

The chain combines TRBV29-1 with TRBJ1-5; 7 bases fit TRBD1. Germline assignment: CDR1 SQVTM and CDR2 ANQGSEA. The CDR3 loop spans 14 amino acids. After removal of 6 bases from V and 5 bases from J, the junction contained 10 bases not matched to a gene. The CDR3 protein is CSVVTGRGDQPQHF. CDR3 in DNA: TGCAGCGTCGTTACGGGCAGGGGGGATCAGCCCCAGCATTTT.

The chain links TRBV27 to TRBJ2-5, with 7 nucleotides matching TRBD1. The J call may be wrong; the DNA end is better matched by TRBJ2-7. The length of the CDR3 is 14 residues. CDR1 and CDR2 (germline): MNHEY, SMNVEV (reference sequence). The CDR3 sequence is CASSSRTGPYEQYF. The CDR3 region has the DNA TGTGCCAGCAGTTCTCGGACAGGCCCCTACGAGCAGTACTTC.